The 7 T cell receptor beta chains presented below share a single source sample, sequenced in a study of T-cell memory formation after mild COVID-19 (dated by TCRdb to the early 2020s). Libraries came from 5' RACE. Sequencing was carried out with an Illumina NovaSeq 6000. In TCRdb, the public reads were trimmed at Q25 with fastp and aligned with MiXCR, with productive beta chains retained. For every CDR3 protein sequence, its rows merge into one entry that carries the most common genes and DNA. Within this sample are approximately 450,000 distinct CDR3 sequences, with roughly 20% of them counted one time only. The ten largest account for about 12% of the sample. Sequencing used PBMCs or a T cell subset sorted from them (not recorded which). The receptors stem from an adult woman who had mild COVID-19 (a few samples of this study predate the infection). The sample titles of this study are shuffled in the database, so cell type and time point are left out; the donor was told from shared clones.

In this sample, this clonotype turned up a few times. The V and J genes are TRBV11-2 and TRBJ1-2; TRBD1 matches 8 bases. The CDR3 is 15 residues long. J gave up 4 bases and V 5 bases, and 9 bases lay outside the gene matches. CDR1 and CDR2 from the germline V gene are SGHAT and FQNNGV. CDR3: CASSPGHRGAYGYTF. For the CDR3, the DNA is TGTGCCAGCAGCCCCGGCCACAGGGGGGCCTATGGCTACACCTTC.

The V call is TRBV3-1, the J call TRBJ1-1, with D unclear. CDR1 LGHDT and CDR2 YNNKEL come from the germline V gene (reference sequence). V lost 1 base to trimming and J lost 6 bases, with 9 bases between them. The CDR3 extends over 13 amino acids. For the CDR3, the DNA is TGTGCCAGCAGCCAAGGTGGGAAGGCTGAAGCTTTCTTT. It encodes CASSQGGKAEAFF.

The rearrangement uses TRBV7-8 and TRBJ1-1; perhaps TRBD1 as D (6 bases). The germline V and J ends were trimmed by 4 bases and 5 bases, with 11 bases remaining between them. The CDR3 has 13 amino acids. Germline lookup yields CDR1 SGHVS and CDR2 FQNEAQ. This CDR3 reads CASSSTTGTEAFF. In DNA, the CDR3 is TGTGCCAGCAGCTCAACCACAGGGACTGAAGCTTTCTTT.

The chain has TRBV5-4 and TRBJ2-2; 7 bases fit TRBD1. The trim removed 3 bases at V and 0 bases at J, leaving 8 bases unmatched. The germline CDR1 and CDR2 sequences are SGHNT and YYREEE (reference sequence). The length of the CDR3 is 17 residues. The DNA for the CDR3 is TGTGCCAGCAGCTCCGGGACAGAAAGCGCGAACACCGGGGAGCTGTTTTTT. This translates into CASSSGTESANTGELFF.

The sample holds many counts of this clonotype. The DNA of the CDR3 is TGTGCCTGGAGTGAGAACGGACTCAGCACAGATACGCAGTATTTT. Translating gives CAWSENGLSTDTQYF. The rearrangement uses TRBV30 and TRBJ2-3, with D perhaps matching TRBD2 (5 bases). The CDR3 loop spans 15 amino acids. V was clipped by 1 base and J by 0 bases, with 11 bases between them. CDR1 is GTSNPN and CDR2 is SVGIG in the germline V gene (reference sequence).

This clonotype was seen only a few times. The rearrangement links TRBV15 to TRBJ2-1; TRBD2 might be the D (6 bases). From germline, CDR1 is LNHNV and CDR2 YYDKDF (reference sequence). V lost 3 bases and J 5 bases, leaving 20 bases between the germline ends. CDR3 length: 17 residues. In nucleotides, the CDR3 is TGTGCCACCAGCAGGGCCGAGATGGGGGGTTCAGACAATGAGCAGTTCTTC. It is translated as CATSRAEMGGSDNEQFF.

This sequence joins TRBV7-6 and TRBJ1-2; possible D gene TRBD1, 6 bases. CDR1 SGHVS and CDR2 FNYEAQ come from the germline V gene. V shed 5 bases and J shed 4 bases, with 11 bases lying between them. CDR3 length: 13 residues. The CDR3 DNA sequence: TGTGCCAGCAGCCAAGAACAGGGCTATGGCTACACCTTC. Its protein is CASSQEQGYGYTF.